Given below is one T cell receptor (beta chain) in context. No antigen is known for it. The record originates from a study of T cell responses to AZD1222 COVID-19 vaccine. Across the whole study: Pooled samples include second doses given at about 4 or 12 weeks.

Broader study findings: Sampling that yielded the repertoires occurred only after the peak T cell response.

V lost 2 bases to trimming and J lost 3 bases, with 7 bases between them. This CDR3 has 13 amino acids. Clones were read by immunoSEQ multiplex PCR, and TCRdb kept only the in-frame ones, dropping some. Altogether 120,000 or so clones are present, approximately 88% being singletons, with the ten largest covering over 5.5%. The chain employs TRBV12-3 or TRBV12-4 and TRBJ2-5, with D hard to call. The clonotype originates from an adult in good health. The sequencing used peripheral blood, collected on day 0 of AZD1222 vaccination. In DNA, the CDR3 is TGTGCCAGCAGTTTAACCTCAAAAGAGACCCAGTACTTC. Amino acid sequence: CASSLTSKETQYF.